This entry lists 19 T cell receptor beta chains sequenced from one sample in a study of Graves' ophthalmopathy and Graves' hyperthyroidism. RNA transcripts served as template for amplifying TCR beta CDR3 sequences. HTBI primers primed a first-round RT-PCR, and a second-round multiplex PCR followed. One entry per CDR3 protein, called by TCRdb with MiXCR from the multiplex PCR reads. The sample lists approximately 210,000 distinct CDR3 sequences, 25% to 30% occurring once. The sample taken for sequencing was peripheral blood. The receptor source for this set is a middle-aged man with Graves' ophthalmopathy.

The sample holds many counts of this clonotype. The chain couples TRBV6-6 to TRBJ2-2; 13 nucleotides line up with TRBD2. The germline V gene has CDR1 MNHNY and CDR2 SVGAGI (reference sequence). The CDR3 totals 19 residues. J gave up 1 base and V 4 bases, and 9 bases lay outside the gene matches. In nucleotides, the CDR3 is TGTGCCAGCAGTTGGACCGGGACTAGCGGGAATAGGAACACCGGGGAGCTGTTTTTT. It yields the protein CASSWTGTSGNRNTGELFF.

This clonotype was seen at least ten times. J is TRBJ2-7 and V is TRBV6-1; D perhaps matches TRBD2 (6 bases). Looked up from germline, CDR1 is MNHNS and CDR2 is SASEGT. The CDR3 consists of 15 residues. The ends were cut back, 4 bases at V and 7 bases at J, with 20 bases in the middle. The CDR3 protein is CASSATGLPIGEQYF. CDR3 nucleotides: TGTGCCAGCAGTGCAACCGGACTACCCATTGGGGAGCAGTACTTC.

In this sample, this clonotype turned up a few times. This sequence joins TRBV28 and TRBJ1-2; unclear D gene. This CDR3 is 11 amino acids long. Germline loops: CDR1 MDHEN, CDR2 SYDVKM. V gave up 8 bases and J gave up 8 bases, with 12 bases separating them. The CDR3 loop reads CASHTPGGYTF. Here the CDR3 DNA reads TGTGCCAGCCACACCCCGGGAGGCTACACCTTC.

This clonotype was counted at least ten times. The chain couples TRBV11-1 to TRBJ2-7; 9 nucleotides agree with TRBD1. The J segment lost 3 bases and the V segment lost 5 bases, leaving 5 bases of the junction unmatched. The length of the CDR3 is 14 residues. Per germline, CDR1 SGHAT and CDR2 FQDESV (reference sequence). CDR3 DNA: TGTGCCAGCAGCCGGACAGGGGACCACTACGAGCAGTACTTC. It is translated as CASSRTGDHYEQYF.

The table lists this clonotype with many counts. The genes are TRBV20-1 and TRBJ2-7; D not resolved. The CDR3 is 14 residues long. Germline V CDR1 and CDR2: DFQATT, SNEGSKA (reference sequence). The V end lost 3 bases, the J end lost 3 bases, and 15 bases lay between the germline ends. CDR3 protein: CSASRPTSLYEQYF. CDR3 in DNA: TGCAGTGCTAGTCGACCGACTTCACTCTACGAGCAGTACTTC.

This clonotype was observed at least ten times. J is TRBJ1-2 and V is TRBV19; no clear D gene. This CDR3 has 15 amino acids. The V end was cut by 0 bases, the J end by 4 bases, with 12 bases between. Per the germline V gene, CDR1 is LNHDA and CDR2 is SQIVND (reference sequence). The CDR3 bases are TGTGCCAGTAGTATAGAGACCCGGTCGGGCTATGGCTACACCTTC. Amino acid sequence: CASSIETRSGYGYTF.

This clonotype appeared many times. The chain employs TRBV12-3 or TRBV12-4 and TRBJ1-1, with D possibly being TRBD1 (5 bases). Trimming left V 4 bases short and J 4 bases short, with 16 bases between. The CDR3 sequence is 15 residues long. DNA for the CDR3: TGTGCCAGCAGTTCCCTGGGGCAGGGAGCCACTGAAGCTTTCTTT. Its protein product is CASSSLGQGATEAFF.

In DNA, the CDR3 is TGTGCCAGTAGTAATCTTGGGGTAGCCGAGCAGTACTTC. Translated: CASSNLGVAEQYF. The V and J genes are TRBV19 and TRBJ2-7; D unresolved. The CDR3 consists of 13 residues. Germline CDR1 and CDR2: LNHDA and SQIVND (reference sequence). The V end was cut by 4 bases, the J end by 6 bases, with 13 bases between.

This clonotype was detected many times. The CDR3: CASTGAANYGYTF. CDR3 DNA: TGTGCCAGCACAGGGGCGGCTAACTATGGCTACACCTTC. This sequence joins TRBV2 and TRBJ1-2; TRBD1 is a possible D gene (6 bases). Germline V lookup: CDR1 SNHLY, CDR2 FYNNEI. V was trimmed by 7 bases and J by 0 bases, leaving 9 bases between them. This CDR3 has 13 amino acids.

The V gene is TRBV28, the J gene TRBJ2-5, with 11 bases lining up with TRBD2. This CDR3 spans 14 amino acids. Trimming at V came to 4 bases and at J to 5 bases, leaving 3 bases not matched to a gene. Germline CDR1 is MDHEN and CDR2 is SYDVKM. The CDR3 is CASSWGLAAETQYF. CDR3 DNA sequence: TGTGCCAGCAGTTGGGGACTAGCGGCGGAGACCCAGTACTTC. The variable domain in full, with the rest retrieved from reference TRBV28 and TRBJ2-5, is DVKVTQSSRYLVKRTGEKVFLECVQDMDHENMFWYRQDPGLGLRLIYFSYDVKMKEKGDIPEGYSVSREKKERFSLILESASTNQTSMYLCASSWGLAAETQYFGPGTRLLVL.

The chain has TRBV15 and TRBJ2-2; possible D gene TRBD2, 5 bases. From germline, CDR1 is LNHNV and CDR2 YYDKDF (reference sequence). Trimming stripped 0 bases from V and 6 bases from J, with 5 bases between. The CDR3 runs to 13 residues. In DNA form, the CDR3 reads TGTGCCACCAGCAGAGATAGCGCCGGGGAGCTGTTTTTT. Translating it yields CATSRDSAGELFF. The full variable domain, with the rest looked up from reference TRBV15 and TRBJ2-2, is DAMVIQNPRYQVTQFGKPVTLSCSQTLNHNVMYWYQQKSSQAPKLLFHYYDKDFNNEADTPDNFQSRRPNTSFCFLDIRSPGLGDTAMYLCATSRDSAGELFFGEGSRLTVL.

There are many counts of this clonotype. V and J are TRBV6-5 and TRBJ2-7; the D gene is possibly TRBD1 (6 bases). This CDR3 contains 15 residues. Germline values: CDR1 MNHEY, CDR2 SVGAGI. The V gene lost 2 bases and the J gene lost 3 bases, with 14 bases spanning the gap. CDR3 sequence (DNA): TGTGCCAGCAGTTACGTGGCAGGGGCCCTCTACGAGCAGTACTTC. It is translated as CASSYVAGALYEQYF.

This clonotype was seen many times. The rearrangement joins TRBV6-1 to TRBJ1-1, with D possibly matching TRBD1 (5 bases). CDR1 MNHNS and CDR2 SASEGT come from the germline V gene. V lost 5 bases, J lost 6 bases, and 7 bases lay in between. The length of the CDR3 is 11 residues. The CDR3 protein is CASSRGPEAFF. DNA of the CDR3: TGTGCCAGCAGTAGGGGCCCTGAAGCTTTCTTT.

This clonotype appeared many times. The gene calls are TRBV7-3 and TRBJ2-7; no definite D call. This CDR3 spans 13 amino acids. Per the germline V gene, CDR1 is SGHTA and CDR2 is FQGTGA. Trimming cost V 0 bases and J 5 bases, with 8 bases left between them. The chain's CDR3 is CASSLTKDHEQYF. CDR3 bases: TGTGCCAGCAGCTTAACGAAGGACCACGAGCAGTACTTC.

This clonotype has at least ten counts. V usage is TRBV28 and J usage is TRBJ1-5; D is unclear. Trimming removed 1 base from V and 7 bases from J, with 5 bases in between. CDR3 length: 12 residues. Germline V gene lookup returns CDR1 MDHEN and CDR2 SYDVKM. The CDR3 loop is CASSLYSQPQHF. In DNA form, the CDR3 reads TGTGCCAGCAGTTTATACAGCCAGCCCCAGCATTTT.

A remark on this clonotype: A junction boundary mismatches the germline segment, possibly from a read error. V and J are TRBV28 and TRBJ2-5; D is unclear. Germline V gene data show CDR1 as MDHEN and CDR2 as SYDVKM. The CDR3 spans 11 residues. The CDR3 DNA sequence: TGTGCCAGCTCGTCCCTTAGTTTACGGTTTTTC. Translation: CASSSLSLRFF.

The chain employs TRBV7-2 and TRBJ2-4; 15 nucleotides line up with TRBD2. The DNA end favors TRBJ2-5, so the J call may be wrong. Looked up from germline, CDR1 is SGHTA and CDR2 is FQGNSA. This CDR3 contains 15 residues. CDR3 sequence (DNA): TGTGCCAGCAGCGTGGGACTAGCGGGAGGAGAGACCCAGTACTTC. Translating gives CASSVGLAGGETQYF.

This clonotype was found many times. The J gene is TRBJ2-5, the V gene TRBV7-9, with 10 nucleotides matching TRBD1. The germline gives CDR1 SEHNR, CDR2 FQNEAQ (reference sequence). This CDR3 is 15 amino acids long. With 5 bases clipped from V and 2 bases from J, the junction kept 5 bases outside the gene matches. The CDR3 DNA reads TGTGCCAGCAGCCAGGACAGGGGGTCTCAAGAGACCCAGTACTTC. Encoded protein: CASSQDRGSQETQYF.

This clonotype has a count of ten or more. The CDR3: CASSYGRGTQYF. CDR3 nucleotides: TGTGCCAGCAGTTACGGGAGGGGGACCCAGTACTTC. The chain links TRBV6-5 to TRBJ2-5; 7 nucleotides match TRBD2. With V trimmed by 2 bases and J by 7 bases, 1 base remained unmatched. The length of the CDR3 is 12 residues. The germline gives CDR1 MNHEY, CDR2 SVGAGI.